The next 14 T cell receptor beta chains were all read from a single sample in a study of blood T cell repertoires in COVID-19. Generated by immunoSEQ multiplex PCR, the TCRdb table keeps only in-frame clones and is missing some. The table includes 25,000 to 30,000 clones, approximately 87% detected once. Sample: peripheral blood. These receptors were obtained from a human donor in a cohort sampled during active COVID-19.

The chain uses TRBV6-4 and TRBJ2-3, with 7 positions matching TRBD2. V dropped 3 bases and J dropped 1; count of bases not matched to a gene: 4. The germline CDR1 and CDR2 sequences are MRHNA and SNTAGT. The CDR3 spans 15 residues. CDR3 DNA sequence: TGTGCCAGCAGTGAGCGCCGGGGGGGCACAGATACGCAGTATTTT. Protein product: CASSERRGGTDTQYF.

The chain joins TRBV5-5 to TRBJ2-2; possible D gene TRBD1, 5 bases. The V and J ends lost 2 bases and 7 bases respectively, with 15 bases between them. This CDR3 is 15 amino acids long. The germline gives CDR1 SGHKS, CDR2 YYEKEE (reference sequence). The CDR3 DNA reads TGTGCCAGCAGCTTCTCCAGGGCGAGAGGCGGGGAGCTGTTTTTT. Translated: CASSFSRARGGELFF.

V usage is TRBV7-3 and J usage is TRBJ2-3; 8 bases line up with TRBD2. The CDR3 runs to 17 residues. Looked up from germline, CDR1 is SGHTA and CDR2 is FQGTGA. V shed 5 bases, J shed 1 base, and the junction held 11 bases outside the gene matches. Here the CDR3 DNA reads TGTGCCAGCAGCCCCCGGGATAGCGGGGTACGCACAGATACGCAGTATTTT. Residues: CASSPRDSGVRTDTQYF.

The chain is built from TRBV5-1 and TRBJ2-3; D remains unclear. The CDR3 totals 16 residues. Germline CDR1 is SGHRS and CDR2 is YFSETQ. Trimming left V 0 bases short and J 0 bases short, with 11 bases between. CDR3 DNA sequence: TGCGCCAGCAGCTTGGGGCCGCCCTCTAGCACAGATACGCAGTATTTT. This encodes CASSLGPPSSTDTQYF.

This chain connects TRBV29-1 to TRBJ1-2, with 9 bases fitting TRBD1. This CDR3 contains 13 residues. Trimming at V came to 6 bases and at J to 8 bases, leaving 10 bases not matched to a gene. Germline-derived CDR1 and CDR2 are SQVTM and ANQGSEA. In DNA form, the CDR3 reads TGCAGCGTCGACCTGGGACAGGGAGGGGGCTACACCTTC. This gives the protein CSVDLGQGGGYTF.

The CDR3 coding sequence is TGTGCCAGCAGCGCCGGGCCAGGGATTAATTCACCCCTCCACTTT. It is translated as CASSAGPGINSPLHF. The chain employs TRBV13 and TRBJ1-6, with D tentatively TRBD1 (5 bases). V was shortened by 5 bases and J by 6 bases, with 14 bases between the two germline ends. The germline CDR1 and CDR2 sequences are PRHDT and FYEKMQ (reference sequence). CDR3 length: 15 residues.

The chain links TRBV6-5 to TRBJ2-7; possible D gene TRBD2, 7 bases. The V end was cut by 1 base, the J end by 3 bases, with 13 bases between. The germline CDR1 and CDR2 sequences are MNHEY and SVGAGI. This CDR3 is built from 15 residues. CDR3 coding DNA: TGTGCCAGCAGTTACTTGAACGGGGGGCGCTACGAGCAGTACTTC. Residues: CASSYLNGGRYEQYF.

This clone was observed a few times. The CDR3, as DNA: TGTGCCAGCAGCTGGGACAGCGGTTCCTCTGGCTACACCTTC. Amino acids: CASSWDSGSSGYTF. The chain uses TRBV14 and TRBJ1-2, with 7 bases lining up with TRBD1. V was pared by 5 bases and J by 7 bases, with 10 bases of the junction left unmatched. The CDR3 loop spans 14 amino acids. CDR1 is SGHDN, CDR2 FVKESK, per germline.

The chain uses TRBV13 and TRBJ2-3; a weak D match, TRBD2 (5 bases). Trimming stripped 6 bases from V and 4 bases from J, with 11 bases between. CDR3 length equals 13 residues. Looked up from germline, CDR1 is PRHDT and CDR2 is FYEKMQ (reference sequence). In DNA, the CDR3 is TGTGCCAGCAGGGGTGGAGGAGCAGATACGCAGTATTTT. The encoded protein is CASRGGGADTQYF.

The chain is built from TRBV9 and TRBJ2-3, with 9 nucleotides matching TRBD2. The CDR3 contains 16 residues. Germline loops: CDR1 SGDLS, CDR2 YYNGEE. V shed 0 bases and J 3 bases; nucleotides not matched to a gene: 5. This CDR3 reads CASSVAGGGATDTQYF. CDR3 nucleotides: TGTGCCAGCAGCGTAGCAGGCGGGGGGGCGACAGATACGCAGTATTTT.

The rearrangement uses TRBV25-1 and TRBJ2-5; 11 bases match TRBD2. V lost 4 bases and J lost 5; bases outside the gene matches: 3. The CDR3 spans 14 residues. Germline V gene sequence: CDR1 MGHDK, CDR2 SYGVNS. CDR3 bases: TGTGCCAGCAGTGGGGGGACTAGCGGTGAGACCCAGTACTTC. Translated: CASSGGTSGETQYF.

The chain has TRBV7-8 and TRBJ1-4, with 8 nucleotides matching TRBD1. The CDR3 covers 15 residues. Germline assignment: CDR1 SGHVS and CDR2 FQNEAQ. Unmatched junction bases numbered 4, after V lost 4 bases and J lost 3 bases. Written as DNA, the CDR3 is TGTGCCAGCAGCTCTACGGGACAGGCTAATGAAAAACTGTTTTTT. Encoded protein: CASSSTGQANEKLFF.

This chain joins TRBV5-5 and TRBJ2-7; 9 nucleotides line up with TRBD1. CDR1 is SGHKS, CDR2 YYEKEE, per germline (reference sequence). The V and J ends lost 3 bases and 2 bases, in that order; junction bases with no gene match: 6. The CDR3 contains 15 residues. This CDR3 reads CASSSPGQGTYEQYF. The CDR3 DNA sequence: TGTGCCAGCAGCTCCCCGGGACAGGGAACCTACGAGCAGTACTTC.

This chain connects TRBV5-1 to TRBJ2-7; 7 bases are a match to TRBD1. V shed 5 bases and J 0 bases; nucleotides not matched to a gene: 8. From germline, CDR1 is SGHRS and CDR2 YFSETQ. There are 15 residues in the CDR3. The CDR3 here is CASRPGQESSYEQYF. In nucleotides, the CDR3 is TGCGCCAGCAGACCCGGACAGGAAAGCTCCTACGAGCAGTACTTC.